This TCR beta chain was sequenced for a study of tumor-infiltrating lymphocytes in oesophageal squamous cell carcinoma. One entry per CDR3 protein results from TCRdb running MiXCR on the PCR reads. The sample has some 14,000 distinct CDR3 sequences; about 50% are singletons. This clonotype was observed at least ten times. Germline CDR1 and CDR2: SGHAT and FQNNGV. J gave up 1 base and V 4 bases, and 3 bases lay outside the gene matches. The CDR3 loop spans 14 amino acids. The TCR originated in a male donor with esophageal squamous cell carcinoma. Sequenced: esophageal tumor tissue. V gene TRBV11-2 combines with J gene TRBJ2-5; the match to TRBD1 covers 7 bases. CDR3 residues: CASSSGQLQETQYF. In nucleotides, the CDR3 is TGTGCCAGCAGCTCGGGACAGCTCCAAGAGACCCAGTACTTC.